The 17 T cell receptor beta chains in this list originate from one sample, sequenced in a study of blood T cell repertoires in COVID-19 (dated by TCRdb to the early 2020s). The library was prepared using the immunoSEQ multiplex PCR assay. This is the immuneACCESS table as TCRdb keeps it, with only in-frame sequences that have V and J called. A part of the clones is gone; compared with another copy, unresolved V genes explain less than half, and the rest is unexplained. The sample profile shows approximately 100,000 clones; roughly 90% of them were found once. 3.5% of the sample goes to the ten largest clones. Sequenced input: peripheral blood. The receptors were sampled from a woman in her sixties or seventies with acute or convalescent COVID-19.

The chain couples TRBV11-1 to TRBJ1-1; D is unresolved. CDR3 length equals 11 residues. Germline values: CDR1 SGHAT, CDR2 FQDESV (reference sequence). The V and J ends lost 2 bases and 4 bases respectively, with 2 bases between them. The CDR3 bases are TGTGCCAGCAGCTTACGCACTGAAGCTTTCTTT. Protein: CASSLRTEAFF.

The chain joins TRBV28 to TRBJ2-3; D is unresolved. The CDR3 loop spans 13 amino acids. Germline CDR1 MDHEN, CDR2 SYDVKM. Trimming took 2 bases from V and 2 from J, leaving 5 bases between them. CDR3 in amino acids: CASSLDTTDTQYF. The CDR3 DNA is TGTGCCAGCAGTTTAGACACCACAGATACGCAGTATTTT.

The CDR3 reads CATSGTPSTDTQYF. CDR3 in DNA: TGTGCCACCAGTGGGACACCTAGCACAGATACGCAGTATTTT. This chain connects TRBV24-1 to TRBJ2-3; a possible D gene is TRBD1 (5 bases). Germline CDR1 is KGHDR and CDR2 is SFDVKD. This CDR3 is built from 14 residues. Trimming pared 5 bases from V and 0 bases from J, leaving 8 bases between.

This chain joins TRBV28 and TRBJ2-3; no firm D call. Trimming stripped 1 base from V and 1 base from J, with 15 bases between. The CDR3 is made up of 17 amino acids. Germline V gene lookup returns CDR1 MDHEN and CDR2 SYDVKM. The DNA of the CDR3 is TGTGCCAGCAGTTTATTTCTCGCCACTCACCGCACAGATACGCAGTATTTT. Protein product: CASSLFLATHRTDTQYF.

The genes are TRBV7-3 and TRBJ1-3, with D tentatively TRBD1 (6 bases). CDR1 SGHTA and CDR2 FQGTGA come from the germline V gene. The CDR3 is 15 residues long. Trimming shortened V by 5 bases and J by 0 bases, and 11 bases separated the two germline ends. The CDR3 loop reads CASSPGQSSGNTIYF. The CDR3 nucleotides read TGTGCCAGCAGCCCCGGACAGTCCTCTGGAAACACCATATATTTT.

CDR3 coding DNA: TGTGCCAGCAGACTGGACAGGTTGTACGAGCAGTACGTC. Protein product: CASRLDRLYEQYV. The V gene is TRBV6-6, the J gene TRBJ2-7, with 7 bases matching TRBD1. With 6 bases clipped from V and 4 bases from J, the junction kept 6 bases outside the gene matches. In germline, CDR1 is MNHNY, CDR2 SVGAGI (reference sequence). This CDR3 region has 13 residues.

The genes are TRBV5-1 and TRBJ2-3; 14 nucleotides align to TRBD2. CDR3 length: 19 amino acids. The germline V gene has CDR1 SGHRS and CDR2 YFSETQ. Trimming removed 4 bases from V and 0 bases from J; junction bases left unmatched: 10. This chain's CDR3 is CASSLGLAGVAPSTDTQYF. The CDR3 DNA sequence: TGCGCCAGCAGCCTGGGACTAGCGGGAGTGGCCCCTAGCACAGATACGCAGTATTTT.

This rearrangement joins TRBV9 to TRBJ2-7; D unclear. Trimming stripped 4 bases from V and 1 base from J, with 15 bases between. The CDR3 contains 15 residues. CDR1 and CDR2 (germline): SGDLS, YYNGEE. For the CDR3, the DNA is TGTGCCAGCAGCCCTCACGTTCGAGATTCCTACGAGCAGTACTTC. As protein: CASSPHVRDSYEQYF.

The V gene is TRBV13, the J gene TRBJ2-5, with D possibly being TRBD1 (6 bases). The CDR3 is 14 amino acids. Germline V CDR1 and CDR2: PRHDT, FYEKMQ (reference sequence). V was cut by 0 bases and J by 3 bases, with 8 bases left in between. The CDR3 region has the DNA TGTGCCAGCAGCTTAGGGGGGGCTGAAGAGACCCAGTACTTC. It encodes CASSLGGAEETQYF.

The chain links TRBV6-5 to TRBJ2-3, with 7 nucleotides matching TRBD2. The CDR3 is made up of 15 amino acids. Trimming at V came to 4 bases and at J to 4 bases, leaving 8 bases not matched to a gene. Germline CDR1 and CDR2: MNHEY and SVGAGI. CDR3 nucleotides: TGTGCCAGCAGTTCCTTGGCGGGAGCGTCAGATACGCAGTATTTT. Protein sequence: CASSSLAGASDTQYF.

The rearrangement links TRBV5-1 to TRBJ2-1, with D maybe TRBD2 (5 bases). The CDR3 is 15 amino acids. Germline V CDR1 and CDR2: SGHRS, YFSETQ. The germline V and J ends were trimmed by 5 bases and 6 bases, with 18 bases remaining between them. The CDR3 is CASRSATSSVNEQFF. In DNA form, the CDR3 reads TGCGCCAGCAGATCCGCAACTAGTTCTGTCAATGAGCAGTTCTTC.

About this clone itself: The junction differs from germline at one of its ends, possibly a read error. The rearrangement joins TRBV28 to TRBJ2-1, with 11 positions matching TRBD2. The CDR3 is made up of 14 amino acids. Germline V gene data show CDR1 as MDHEN and CDR2 as SYDVKM. CDR3 region: CASSPARLAGHWLF. As DNA, the CDR3 is TGTGCCAGCAGCCCGGCGAGACTAGCGGGACACTGGCTCTTC.

The rearrangement uses TRBV6-1 and TRBJ1-4; a weak D match, TRBD1 (6 bases). Trimming left V 3 bases short and J 7 bases short, with 15 bases between. The CDR3 covers 15 residues. The V gene's germline CDR1 is MNHNS and CDR2 SASEGT. This CDR3 reads CASSDGTRGGEKLFF. In DNA form, the CDR3 reads TGTGCCAGCAGTGACGGCACCAGGGGCGGTGAAAAACTGTTTTTT.

For the CDR3, the DNA is TGTGCCAGCAGTGGAGCTCAGGGACTAGGGGAGCTGTTTTTT. Amino acids: CASSGAQGLGELFF. This chain uses TRBV6-1 with TRBJ2-2; 7 positions match TRBD2. From germline, CDR1 is MNHNS and CDR2 SASEGT. The CDR3 spans 14 residues. V gave up 4 bases and J gave up 8 bases; unmatched junction bases: 7.

The rearrangement joins TRBV9 to TRBJ2-1; 7 bases are shared with TRBD2. Trimming removed 5 bases from V and 5 bases from J; junction bases left unmatched: 10. The germline CDR1 and CDR2 sequences are SGDLS and YYNGEE. The length of the CDR3 is 15 residues. CDR3 protein: CASSAGTNNNNEQFF. DNA for the CDR3: TGTGCCAGCAGTGCCGGGACTAATAATAACAATGAGCAGTTCTTC.

The chain combines TRBV21-1 with TRBJ2-2; the DNA was not used to check the table's D call, TRBD2. TRBV21-1 represents a pseudogene. This CDR3 has 16 residues. CDR3 nucleotide sequence: TGTGCCAGCAGCAAGGGACTAGCGGGAAATACCGGGGAGCTGTTTTTT. It specifies CASSKGLAGNTGELFF.

The chain joins TRBV19 to TRBJ2-2; D possibly corresponds to TRBD2 (6 bases). This CDR3 has 15 residues. Between the trimmed V and J ends, which lost 3 bases and 2 bases, there was a span of 10 bases. The germline V gene encodes CDR1 LNHDA and CDR2 SQIVND (reference sequence). The CDR3: CASSMGEVNTGELFF. The DNA of the CDR3 is TGTGCCAGTAGTATGGGGGAGGTAAACACCGGGGAGCTGTTTTTT. Full variable domain (rest looked up from reference TRBV19 and TRBJ2-2): DGGITQSPKYLFRKEGQNVTLSCEQNLNHDAMYWYRQDPGQGLRLIYYSQIVNDFQKGDIAEGYSVSREKKESFPLTVTSAQKNPTAFYLCASSMGEVNTGELFFGEGSRLTVL.